This entry lists 22 T cell receptor beta chains sequenced from one sample in a study of CD8 T cells in ankylosing spondylitis. One entry per CDR3 protein, called by TCRdb with MiXCR from the 5' RACE reads. In the table there are some 350,000 distinct CDR3 sequences, over 12% of which are singletons. Sequencing input: blood, either unsorted or a sorted T cell fraction (not recorded which). These receptors all stem from a male donor with ankylosing spondylitis or in good health (not recorded which).

The chain recombines TRBV12-5 with TRBJ2-1; TRBD1 aligns across 8 bases. The V segment lost 5 bases and the J segment 8 bases; nucleotides outside the gene matches: 14. Germline-derived CDR1 and CDR2 are LGHNT and FRNRAP. This CDR3 has 16 amino acids. The CDR3 loop reads CASGPMPGQVSDEQFF. CDR3 DNA sequence: TGTGCTAGTGGTCCCATGCCGGGACAGGTCTCGGATGAGCAGTTCTTC.

This clonotype was observed a single time. The V and J genes are TRBV5-4 and TRBJ2-2; 10 bases agree with TRBD2. CDR1 and CDR2 from the germline V gene are SGHNT and YYREEE (reference sequence). V was pared by 3 bases and J by 3 bases, with 14 bases of the junction left unmatched. The CDR3 length is 19 residues. CDR3 protein: CASSSLISGTSAYTGELFF. For the CDR3, the DNA is TGTGCCAGCAGCTCGCTAATTTCCGGGACTAGCGCCTACACCGGGGAGCTGTTTTTT. Based on the CDR3 plus reference TRBV5-4 and TRBJ2-2, the full variable domain is ETGVTQSPTHLIKTRGQQVTLRCSSQSGHNTVSWYQQALGQGPQFIFQYYREEENGRGNFPPRFSGLQFPNYSSELNVNALELDDSALYLCASSSLISGTSAYTGELFFGEGSRLTVL.

The gene calls are TRBV6-5 and TRBJ2-3, with 9 nucleotides matching TRBD1. The germline CDR1 and CDR2 sequences are MNHEY and SVGAGI. The CDR3 is 15 amino acids. Trimming at V came to 4 bases and at J to 3 bases, leaving 5 bases not matched to a gene. The CDR3 coding sequence is TGTGCCAGCAGTTCAATACAGGGGGCGACAGATACGCAGTATTTT. Its protein product is CASSSIQGATDTQYF.

The chain recombines TRBV5-6 with TRBJ1-1; D is perhaps TRBD1 (5 bases). Germline loops: CDR1 SGHDT, CDR2 YYEEEE. Trimming cost V 4 bases and J 3 bases, with 10 bases left between them. This CDR3 region has 13 residues. CDR3 residues: CASSGAVDTEAFF. As DNA, the CDR3 is TGTGCCAGCAGCGGGGCCGTAGACACTGAAGCTTTCTTT.

V gene TRBV5-1 combines with J gene TRBJ2-2; D tentatively reads TRBD1 or TRBD2 (7 bases each). V was trimmed by 1 base and J by 3 bases, leaving 16 bases between them. CDR3 size: 17 residues. CDR1 and CDR2 (germline): SGHRS, YFSETQ. CDR3 region: CASSLRGGREDTGELFF. The CDR3, as DNA: TGCGCCAGCAGCTTGAGAGGGGGCCGGGAGGACACCGGGGAGCTGTTTTTT.

V is TRBV5-1 and J is TRBJ2-4; a possible D gene is TRBD2 (7 bases). Germline CDR1 is SGHRS and CDR2 is YFSETQ. The CDR3 sequence is 14 residues long. V lost 7 bases, J lost 4 bases, and 15 bases lay in between. CDR3 nucleotide sequence: TGCGCCAGCGCCAGGGAGGGGGGGAAAAACATTCAGTACTTC. Translated: CASAREGGKNIQYF.

This clonotype appeared a few times. This chain joins TRBV20-1 and TRBJ2-3; TRBD2 matches at 11 bases. Germline V gives CDR1 DFQATT, CDR2 SNEGSKA (reference sequence). V lost 4 bases, J lost 2 bases, and 17 bases stayed unmatched. The CDR3 is made up of 19 amino acids. DNA for the CDR3: TGCAGTGCTACCTCCTGGACAGGGGTTAGCGGGAGGGTCACAGATACGCAGTATTTT. Translation: CSATSWTGVSGRVTDTQYF.

This chain connects TRBV6-5 to TRBJ1-3; D uncertain. CDR3 size: 14 residues. Trimming removed 4 bases from V and 4 bases from J, with 11 bases in between. Germline-derived CDR1 and CDR2 are MNHEY and SVGAGI. As DNA, the CDR3 is TGTGCCAGCAGTTTGGATCTCCTCGGAAACACCATATATTTT. The encoded protein is CASSLDLLGNTIYF.

The chain combines TRBV30 with TRBJ2-1; unclear D gene. The V gene lost 2 bases and the J gene lost 4 bases, with 12 bases spanning the gap. Looked up from germline, CDR1 is GTSNPN and CDR2 is SVGIG (reference sequence). The CDR3 extends over 14 amino acids. CDR3 residues: CAWSPVTLYNEQFF. As DNA, the CDR3 is TGTGCCTGGAGTCCGGTGACTTTATACAATGAGCAGTTCTTC.

This clonotype has a single count. The gene calls are TRBV6-5 and TRBJ2-7; 8 bases fit TRBD1. The germline V gene encodes CDR1 MNHEY and CDR2 SVGAGI. This CDR3 is built from 11 residues. After removal of 8 bases from V and 4 bases from J, the junction contained 1 base not matched to a gene. CDR3 region: CASGTGYEQYF. The CDR3 DNA sequence: TGTGCCAGCGGGACAGGATACGAGCAGTACTTC.

This clonotype was found a few times. The V call is TRBV3-1, the J call TRBJ1-2; TRBD1 is a possible D gene (5 bases). The CDR3 consists of 15 residues. Trimming removed 6 bases from V and 4 bases from J, with 18 bases in between. The germline V gene has CDR1 LGHDT and CDR2 YNNKEL (reference sequence). The CDR3 DNA sequence: TGTGCCAGCAGAAAGACAGCCCAAGGGTTCTATGGCTACACCTTC. It encodes CASRKTAQGFYGYTF. The complete variable domain, with remaining parts taken from reference TRBV3-1 and TRBJ1-2, reads DTAVSQTPKYLVTQMGNDKSIKCEQNLGHDTMYWYKQDSKKFLKIMFSYNNKELIINETVPNRFSPKSPDKAHLNLHINSLELGDSAVYFCASRKTAQGFYGYTFGSGTRLTVV.

This clonotype was counted only a few times. The junction does not match germline at one end; this may be a read error. This rearrangement joins TRBV3-1 to TRBJ2-7; TRBD2 aligns across 9 bases. Germline V gene sequence: CDR1 LGHDT, CDR2 YNNKEL (reference sequence). This CDR3 is 13 amino acids long. The CDR3 bases are TGTGCCAGCAGGCGGGGGGGGGCCTACGAGCAGTACTTT. Translated, it gives CASRRGGAYEQYF.

This chain joins TRBV7-2 and TRBJ2-1, with 9 bases that match TRBD2. V was pared by 4 bases and J by 6 bases, with 7 bases of the junction left unmatched. Germline V gene data show CDR1 as SGHTA and CDR2 as FQGNSA. There are 15 residues in the CDR3. The CDR3: CASSSTGTSFNEQFF. The DNA for the CDR3 is TGTGCCAGCAGCTCAACCGGGACTAGCTTCAATGAGCAGTTCTTC.

V usage is TRBV20-1 and J usage is TRBJ1-1, with a tentative D call TRBD1 (5 bases). V lost 6 bases and J 3 bases, leaving 11 bases between the germline ends. The germline gives CDR1 DFQATT, CDR2 SNEGSKA (reference sequence). The CDR3 has 12 residues. CDR3 DNA: TGCAGTGCCACCAGGGAGCACACTGAAGCTTTCTTT. This translates into CSATREHTEAFF.

This clonotype has more than one count but fewer than ten. This chain joins TRBV11-2 and TRBJ2-3; D remains unclear. The germline gives CDR1 SGHAT, CDR2 FQNNGV. Trimming pared 5 bases from V and 6 bases from J, leaving 12 bases between. This CDR3 is built from 13 residues. In nucleotides, the CDR3 is TGTGCCAGCAGCCTCAATCAGGAGGATACGCAGTATTTT. It translates to CASSLNQEDTQYF.

Ten or more counts support this clonotype. The CDR3 loop is CASSLQAGPVYEQYF. As DNA, the CDR3 is TGTGCCAGCAGTTTACAAGCGGGCCCCGTCTACGAGCAGTACTTC. The V and J genes are TRBV27 and TRBJ2-7; D possibly corresponds to TRBD2 (6 bases). The CDR3 is 15 residues long. V was trimmed by 2 bases and J by 3 bases, leaving 14 bases between them. Germline values: CDR1 MNHEY, CDR2 SMNVEV (reference sequence).

A few counts support this clonotype. The chain carries TRBV25-1 and TRBJ2-1; no reliable D call. Germline V gene sequence: CDR1 MGHDK, CDR2 SYGVNS. The CDR3 runs to 12 residues. V shed 2 bases and J shed 9 bases, with 8 bases lying between them. The CDR3 sequence: CASSEVRGEQFF. As DNA, the CDR3 is TGTGCCAGCAGTGAAGTACGAGGTGAGCAGTTCTTC.

The chain employs TRBV14 and TRBJ1-2; D perhaps matches TRBD1 (5 bases). Trimming took off 4 bases at V and 4 bases at J, with 10 bases between the two ends. The CDR3 contains 13 residues. Germline V CDR1 and CDR2: SGHDN, FVKESK. CDR3 amino acids: CASSRPGGYGYTF. The CDR3 nucleotides are TGTGCCAGCAGCCGGCCGGGGGGCTATGGCTACACCTTC.

In this sample, this clonotype turned up many times. The chain links TRBV7-2 to TRBJ2-2, with D uncertain. Germline CDR1 is SGHTA and CDR2 is FQGNSA. This CDR3 comprises 16 residues. V was cut by 2 bases and J by 0 bases, with 10 bases left in between. CDR3 DNA: TGTGCCAGCAGCTTAAACGGCAGAGCGAACACCGGGGAGCTGTTTTTT. Protein: CASSLNGRANTGELFF.

Of note for this clonotype: This may arise from a read error, as a much more abundant clone is one base away. V usage is TRBV10-3 and J usage is TRBJ2-1, with 9 bases fitting TRBD2. Germline CDR1 reads ENHRY; CDR2 reads SYGVKD. This CDR3 spans 17 amino acids. In DNA form, the CDR3 reads TGTGCCATCAGTGAGTACCGGGGAGGACTAGCGTCCAATGAGAAGTTCTTC. Its protein is CAISEYRGGLASNEKFF.

This chain joins TRBV5-1 and TRBJ1-4; 9 bases align to TRBD1. CDR1 SGHRS and CDR2 YFSETQ come from the germline V gene. The CDR3 length is 14 residues. Trimming removed 5 bases from V and 7 bases from J; junction bases left unmatched: 6. The CDR3 loop is CASSQTGGPEKLFF. CDR3 nucleotides: TGCGCCAGCAGTCAGACAGGGGGTCCTGAAAAACTGTTTTTT.

This clonotype was detected only a few times. The V call is TRBV15, the J call TRBJ1-5; weak D call: TRBD1 (6 bases). Trimming pared 0 bases from V and 9 bases from J, leaving 15 bases between. The V gene's germline CDR1 is LNHNV and CDR2 YYDKDF (reference sequence). The CDR3 covers 15 residues. In DNA, the CDR3 is TGTGCCACCAGCAGAGATCGGACAGCTCCTCGGCCCCAGCATTTT. As protein: CATSRDRTAPRPQHF.